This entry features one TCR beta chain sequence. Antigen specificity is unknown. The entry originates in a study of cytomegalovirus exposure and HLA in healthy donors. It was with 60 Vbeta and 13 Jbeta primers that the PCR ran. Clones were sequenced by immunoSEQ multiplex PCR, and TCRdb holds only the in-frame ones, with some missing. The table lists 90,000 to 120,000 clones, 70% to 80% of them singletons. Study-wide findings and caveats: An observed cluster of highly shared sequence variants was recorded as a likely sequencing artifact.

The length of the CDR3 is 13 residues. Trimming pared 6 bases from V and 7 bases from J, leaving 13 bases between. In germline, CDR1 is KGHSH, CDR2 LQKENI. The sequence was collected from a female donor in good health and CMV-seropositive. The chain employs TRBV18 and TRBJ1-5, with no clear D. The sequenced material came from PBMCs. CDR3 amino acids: CASSRGNGQPQHF. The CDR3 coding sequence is TGTGCCAGCTCGCGGGGAAACGGGCAGCCCCAGCATTTT.